The subject of this entry is one TCR beta chain. What antigen it recognizes has not been identified. No clone much larger than this one lies a single base away; base qualities are absent. Using the deep immunoSEQ assay, multiplex PCR amplified TCR CDR3 regions from genomic DNA. Extracted genomic DNA from each cell subset was distributed evenly across all wells of several immunoSEQ 96-well plates, and each plate was treated as a replicate. For sorted subsets, 200 to 250 ng of genomic DNA, equivalent to tens of thousands of T cell genomes, went into each replicate PCR. The purified libraries were quantified using a Qubit 3.0 fluorometer, sized with a Bioanalyzer 2100, and then quantified again using the KAPA Library Quantification kit. Each immunoSEQ 96-well plate was sequenced on its own single-read 150-cycle Illumina NextSeq 550 flow cell. The study's processing was this. The immunoSEQ output contained only junctional sequences without quality scores, so filtering could not match that applied to full-length reads. To assign V/J genes and CDR3, sequences were annotated using PyIR, a Python wrapper for IgBLAST v1.9, with IMGT germline references. Reads were removed for weak V/J assignments (E-value above 1e-6), missing CDR3, stop codons, out-of-frame junctions, or ambiguous translated residues. V3J clonotypes were defined as sequences sharing the same inferred V gene, J gene, and CDR3 amino acid sequence. Percentage overlap between repertoires was computed as shared unique clonotypes divided by the size of the smaller repertoire. Richness of each repertoire was evaluated using RTK rarefaction, the Chao1 estimator, and Recon v2.1 estimates of unobserved clonotypes. Generation probabilities were computed with OLGA for all TCRbeta clonotypes obtained by the gDNA method from several donors. Not all clones reach the TCRdb copy of this immuneACCESS table, which keeps in-frame sequences only. Checked studies attribute under half of the gap to unresolved V genes and leave the rest unexplained. V and J calls and clone size are given by that table; D and trimming were obtained from the DNA. For this sample there are about 800,000 clones; 90% to 97% appear just once. The top ten clones comprise over 0.2% of the sample.

The data are from a study of shared clonotypes between healthy human individuals (dated by TCRdb to between 2020 and 2021). Context from the whole study: Two women and a few men aged 18 to 49 years were included in the cohort. For each donor, three plates each were used for CD4 naive and CD4 memory, two plates were used for CD8 naive, and one plate was used for CD8 memory. Blood TCR repertoires of roughly 5 healthy adults were deeply sequenced to estimate repertoire size and the extent of clonotype sharing between individuals. To increase sequencing depth and limit assay-specific biases, TCR repertoire library preparation and sequencing were carried out by different laboratories using diverse techniques. Leukapheresis yielded between about 0.8 and 8.9 billion PBMCs per donor. What the work shows at the level of the full study, not this receptor alone: Compared with non-shared clonotypes, the clonotypes found in all four sorted-subset donors had higher generation probabilities. Because the study included only a small number of donors, the genetic and exposure-history diversity represented was limited. Rarefaction of sorted-subset datasets indicated incomplete sequencing despite the large sequencing depth. Only blood was sampled, and tissue TCR repertoires likely differ from those in blood. Sharing across several donors was observed for around 5% of naive CD4, 3% to 3.5% of naive CD8, 2% to 2.5% of memory CD4, and approximately 0.41% of memory CD8 clonotypes. Based on pairwise subsampling, the degree of clonotype sharing among donors was expected to be affected by sequencing depth. Larger estimated clonotype richness was generally found for naive subsets than for memory subsets.

The trim is 7 bases for V and 6 bases for J, with a gap of 14 bases between the germline ends. The CDR3 has 12 amino acids, counting the end cysteine and phenylalanine. Only the CDR3 portion is preserved as DNA: 36 bases, with reading frame beginning at the first base. In the germline V gene, CDR1 corresponds to SGDLS and CDR2 to YYNGEE. CD8 naive samples were obtained by positive selection for CCR7 among CD45RO-negative cells, yielding a CD45RA+CCR7+ population from which TemRA cells were excluded. Donors were healthy HIV-negative adults with no recently reported acute infections or vaccinations. All donors were Caucasian adults living in Nashville, Tennessee, USA. Blood was obtained by leukapheresis, after which PBMCs were separated by Ficoll-Histopaque density gradient centrifugation and cryopreserved in liquid nitrogen vapor phase. Analytical flow cytometry was used to check the purity and quantity of each magnetically sorted T cell population. Each sorted fraction had its genomic DNA isolated and then quantified by UV absorbance on a Nanodrop 2000c.

Here the chain combines TRBV9 and TRBJ2-7; a tentative D call is TRBD1 (5 bases match). Sample: naive CD8+ T cells sorted from blood. What this sample's cell subset or site label stands for: CD45RA+CCR7+. The receptor's source is a man aged 25 to 40 in good health. The CDR3 corresponds to CASESPGREQYF. In nucleotide form, the sequence is TGTGCCAGCGAAAGTCCAGGGCGCGAGCAGTACTTC.